One T cell receptor beta chain is described in this entry. Antigen: not known. The sample originates from a study of cytomegalovirus exposure and HLA in healthy donors. General study points: There were about 160 TCR beta chains listed as cytomegalovirus-associated. Most TCR sequences were seen very rarely across donors, but some public TCRs occurred in many.

Some clones are missing from TCRdb's copy, which holds only in-frame ones; the method was immunoSEQ multiplex PCR. The sample holds 90,000 to 120,000 clones; 90% to 96% are singletons and the top ten take 0.67%. CDR3 length: 16 residues. CDR1 and CDR2 (germline): SGHVS, FQNEAQ. V shed 2 bases and J shed 1 base, with 11 bases lying between them. The receptor comes from a woman under 30 in good health and CMV-seronegative. The sample taken for sequencing was PBMCs. The chain joins TRBV7-8 to TRBJ2-2; D perhaps matches TRBD1 (5 bases). The CDR3 nucleotides read TGTGCCAGCAGCTTATCCGGGCAGGGGAACACCGGGGAGCTGTTTTTT. Translating it yields CASSLSGQGNTGELFF.